The subject of this entry is one TCR beta chain. Its antigen is unidentified. The germline CDR1 and CDR2 sequences are SQVTM and ANQGSEA. The ends were cut back, 0 bases at V and 1 base at J, with 9 bases in the middle. The CDR3 runs 15 residues. The data derive from a study of T-cell reconstitution after alpha-beta-depleted transplantation in children. Broader study findings: Day-60 TCRbeta diversity that was high in some patients was derived from surviving recipient T cells and thymic progenitors. Newly generated T cells supplied most T-cell counts and diversity one year post-transplant.

Unique molecular identifiers tagged the TCRbeta library. TCRdb re-analysed the PCR reads in MiXCR, keeping a single row per CDR3 protein. Among approximately 110,000 distinct CDR3 sequences listed, roughly 23% were seen once. The rearrangement joins TRBV29-1 to TRBJ2-2; D is perhaps TRBD1 (6 bases). The specimen was PBMCs, mostly from graft donor cells, collected 180 days after TCRalphabeta/CD19-depleted stem cell transplant. The clonotype originates from a male patient aged 2 to 10 who had a stem cell transplant for chronic granulomatous disease, so the T cells may come from the graft donor. CDR3 DNA: TGCAGCGTTGAAGAGGGGGCGCGGAACACCGGGGAGCTGTTTTTT. As protein: CSVEEGARNTGELFF.